The rows below give T cell receptor beta chains drawn from one sample of a study of shared clonotypes between healthy human individuals. The protocol was immunoSEQ multiplex PCR, while the TCRdb copy is restricted to in-frame clones and leaves out a portion. The sample includes a few million clones, over 85% of them seen just once. Material for sequencing was naive CD4+ T cells sorted from blood. These receptors came from a young man in good health. The CDR3 runs from the conserved cysteine through the conserved F or W. A D gene is named only where the DNA matches it firmly. Expanded clones are given a class, and other clones once, few, many or no size at all.

J gene: TRBJ2-7; V gene: TRBV18; CDR3 length: 15; clone size: .; D gene: .; CDR3 DNA: TGTGCCAGCTCACCAGGGATCCAGGGAAGGGACGAGCAGTACTTC; CDR3 protein: CASSPGIQGRDEQYF
J gene: TRBJ2-7; V gene: TRBV5-1; CDR3 length: 16; clone size: .; D gene: .; CDR3 DNA: TGCGCCAGCAGCTTGGTCCTTTTGGGGGAAGGGTACGAGCAGTACTTC; CDR3 protein: CASSLVLLGEGYEQYF
J gene: TRBJ2-5; V gene: TRBV10-3; CDR3 length: 11; clone size: .; D gene: .; CDR3 DNA: TGTGCCATCAGTGACCAAGGGCCCCAGTACTTC; CDR3 protein: CAISDQGPQYF
J gene: TRBJ1-3; V gene: TRBV11-2; CDR3 length: 14; clone size: .; D gene: .; CDR3 DNA: TGTGCCAGCAGCTTTTTACAGGGTGGAAACACCATATATTTT; CDR3 protein: CASSFLQGGNTIYF
J gene: TRBJ2-5; V gene: TRBV5-1; CDR3 length: 16; clone size: .; D gene: .; CDR3 DNA: TGCGCCAGCAGCTATGGACAAGGGAAGTACCAAGAGACCCAGTACTTC; CDR3 protein: CASSYGQGKYQETQYF
J gene: TRBJ2-7; V gene: TRBV6-5; CDR3 length: 14; clone size: once; D gene: TRBD2; CDR3 DNA: TGTGCCAGCAGTTACGGGACTATCAACTACGAGCAGTACTTC; CDR3 protein: CASSYGTINYEQYF
J gene: TRBJ1-6; V gene: TRBV19; CDR3 length: 15; clone size: .; D gene: .; CDR3 DNA: TGTGCCAGTAGTACAGCTTCCTCCTATAATTCACCCCTCCACTTT; CDR3 protein: CASSTASSYNSPLHF
J gene: TRBJ2-5; V gene: TRBV6-1; CDR3 length: 13; clone size: .; D gene: TRBD1; CDR3 DNA: TGTGCCAGGACAGGGCCGAACCAAGAGACCCAGTACTTC; CDR3 protein: CARTGPNQETQYF
J gene: TRBJ2-1; V gene: TRBV19; CDR3 length: 14; clone size: once; D gene: .; CDR3 DNA: TGTGCCAGTAGCATACGGGACGGTACAAAAGGGGAGTTCTTC; CDR3 protein: CASSIRDGTKGEFF
J gene: TRBJ1-6; V gene: TRBV5-1; CDR3 length: 15; clone size: .; D gene: .; CDR3 DNA: TGCGCCAGCAGCTTGACAGCCTTGGCCCCTTCACCCCTCCACTTT; CDR3 protein: CASSLTALAPSPLHF
J gene: TRBJ2-4; V gene: TRBV5-1; CDR3 length: 16; clone size: .; D gene: .; CDR3 DNA: TGCGCCAGCAGCTGGACACCTACCTTAGCCAAAAACATTCAGTACTTC; CDR3 protein: CASSWTPTLAKNIQYF
J gene: TRBJ2-3; V gene: TRBV19; CDR3 length: 19; clone size: .; D gene: TRBD1; CDR3 DNA: TGTGCCAGTAGTATGGGAAAGGAAGGGACAGGGCCAAGAACAGATACGCAGTATTTT; CDR3 protein: CASSMGKEGTGPRTDTQYF
J gene: TRBJ2-6; V gene: TRBV19; CDR3 length: 19; clone size: .; D gene: TRBD2; CDR3 DNA: TGTGCCAGTAGTATCCCGCCTAGCGGGGTGGGACCTGGGGCCAACGTCCTGACTTTC; CDR3 protein: CASSIPPSGVGPGANVLTF
J gene: TRBJ2-7; V gene: TRBV9; CDR3 length: 14; clone size: .; D gene: .; CDR3 DNA: TGTGCCAGCAGCGTAGGGCCGGACGGATACGAGCAGTACTTC; CDR3 protein: CASSVGPDGYEQYF
J gene: TRBJ1-6; V gene: TRBV7-9; CDR3 length: 17; clone size: .; D gene: TRBD1; CDR3 DNA: TGTGCCAGCAGCTCGAGGGGTCAGGGGGCAAGGGATTCACCCCTCCACTTT; CDR3 protein: CASSSRGQGARDSPLHF
J gene: TRBJ2-5; V gene: TRBV2; CDR3 length: 14; clone size: .; D gene: .; CDR3 DNA: TGTGCCAGCAGTGGTCTCTCGTACCAAGAGACCCAGTACTTC; CDR3 protein: CASSGLSYQETQYF
J gene: TRBJ1-5; V gene: TRBV28; CDR3 length: 15; clone size: .; D gene: .; CDR3 DNA: TGTGCCAGCAGTTTGGGGCAGATATCCGATCAGCCCCAGCATTTT; CDR3 protein: CASSLGQISDQPQHF
J gene: TRBJ1-6; V gene: TRBV6-6; CDR3 length: 13; clone size: .; D gene: .; CDR3 DNA: TGTGCCAGCAGTTACTCAGTTAATTCACCCCTCCACTTT; CDR3 protein: CASSYSVNSPLHF
J gene: TRBJ2-3; V gene: TRBV2; CDR3 length: 17; clone size: .; D gene: TRBD2; CDR3 DNA: TGTGCCAGCAGCGGGACTAGCGGGAGGGCCCTAACAGATACGCAGTATTTT; CDR3 protein: CASSGTSGRALTDTQYF
J gene: TRBJ2-7; V gene: TRBV6-5; CDR3 length: 15; clone size: .; D gene: TRBD1; CDR3 DNA: TGTGCCAGCAGTTACTTCTCCGGGACAGCCTACGAGCAGTACTTC; CDR3 protein: CASSYFSGTAYEQYF
J gene: TRBJ2-3; V gene: TRBV7-9; CDR3 length: 14; clone size: few; D gene: TRBD2; CDR3 DNA: TGTGCCAGCAGCTTTAGCGGGGGCACAGATACGCAGTATTTT; CDR3 protein: CASSFSGGTDTQYF
J gene: TRBJ2-7; V gene: TRBV27; CDR3 length: 15; clone size: .; D gene: .; CDR3 DNA: TGTGCCAGCAGTTTGGGGGGGACAGGAACCTACGAGCAGTACTTC; CDR3 protein: CASSLGGTGTYEQYF